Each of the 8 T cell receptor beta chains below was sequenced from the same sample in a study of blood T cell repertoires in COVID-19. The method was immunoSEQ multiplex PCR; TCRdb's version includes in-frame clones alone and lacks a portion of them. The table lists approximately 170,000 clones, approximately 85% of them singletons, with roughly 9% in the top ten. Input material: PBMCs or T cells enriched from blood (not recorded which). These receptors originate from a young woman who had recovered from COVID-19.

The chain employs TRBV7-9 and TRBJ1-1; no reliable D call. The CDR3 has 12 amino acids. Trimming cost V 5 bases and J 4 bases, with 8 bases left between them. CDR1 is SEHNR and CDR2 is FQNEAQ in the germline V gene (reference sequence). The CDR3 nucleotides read TGTGCCAGCAGCCCCAGTGGCACTGAAGCTTTCTTT. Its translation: CASSPSGTEAFF.

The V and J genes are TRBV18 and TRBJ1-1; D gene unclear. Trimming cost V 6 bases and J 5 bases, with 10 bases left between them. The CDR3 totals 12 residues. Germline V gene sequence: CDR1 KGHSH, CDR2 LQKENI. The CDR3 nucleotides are TGTGCCAGCTCCCCAGGCTGGACTGAAGCTTTCTTT. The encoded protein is CASSPGWTEAFF. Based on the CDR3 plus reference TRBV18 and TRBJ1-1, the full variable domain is NAGVMQNPRHLVRRRGQEARLRCSPMKGHSHVYWYRQLPEEGLKFMVYLQKENIIDESGMPKERFSAEFPKEGPSILRIQQVVRGDSAAYFCASSPGWTEAFFGQGTRLTVV.

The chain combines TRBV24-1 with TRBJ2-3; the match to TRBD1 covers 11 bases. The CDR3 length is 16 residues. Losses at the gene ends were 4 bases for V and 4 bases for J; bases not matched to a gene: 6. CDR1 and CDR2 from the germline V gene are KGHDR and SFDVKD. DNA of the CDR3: TGTGCCACCAGTGAGCCCGGGACAGGGGGTGCAGATACGCAGTATTTT. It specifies CATSEPGTGGADTQYF.

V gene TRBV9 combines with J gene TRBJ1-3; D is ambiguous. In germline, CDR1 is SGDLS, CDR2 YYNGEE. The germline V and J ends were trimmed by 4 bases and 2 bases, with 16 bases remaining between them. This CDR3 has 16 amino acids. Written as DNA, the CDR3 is TGTGCCAGCAGCCCCGGAGCCGCAACCACTGGAAACACCATATATTTT. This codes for CASSPGAATTGNTIYF. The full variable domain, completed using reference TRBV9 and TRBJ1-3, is DSGVTQTPKHLITATGQRVTLRCSPRSGDLSVYWYQQSLDQGLQFLIQYYNGEERAKGNILERFSAQQFPDLHSELNLSSLELGDSALYFCASSPGAATTGNTIYFGEGSWLTVV.

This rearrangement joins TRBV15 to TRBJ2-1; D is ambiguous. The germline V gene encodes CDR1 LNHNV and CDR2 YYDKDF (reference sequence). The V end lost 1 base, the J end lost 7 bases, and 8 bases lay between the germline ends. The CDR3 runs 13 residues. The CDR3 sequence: CATSRADGNEQFF. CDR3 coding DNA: TGTGCCACCAGCAGAGCAGACGGGAATGAGCAGTTCTTC.

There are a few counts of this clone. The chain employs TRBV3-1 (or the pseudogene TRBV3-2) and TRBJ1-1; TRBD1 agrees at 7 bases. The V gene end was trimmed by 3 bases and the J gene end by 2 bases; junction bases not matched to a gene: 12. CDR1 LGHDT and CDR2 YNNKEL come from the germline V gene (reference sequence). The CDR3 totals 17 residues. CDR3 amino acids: CASSHSGTAKRNTEAFF. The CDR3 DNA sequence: TGTGCCAGCAGCCACTCCGGGACAGCGAAAAGAAACACTGAAGCTTTCTTT.

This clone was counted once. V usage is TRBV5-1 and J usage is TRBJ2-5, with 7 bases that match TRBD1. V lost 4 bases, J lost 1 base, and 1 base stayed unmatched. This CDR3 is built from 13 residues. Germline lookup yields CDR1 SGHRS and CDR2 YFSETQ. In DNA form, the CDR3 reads TGCGCCAGCAGCCGGGACAGCCAAGAGACCCAGTACTTC. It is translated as CASSRDSQETQYF.

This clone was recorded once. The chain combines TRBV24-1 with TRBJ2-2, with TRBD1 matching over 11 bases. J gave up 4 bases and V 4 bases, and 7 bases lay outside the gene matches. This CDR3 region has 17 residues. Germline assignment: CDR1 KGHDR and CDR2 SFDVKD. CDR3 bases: TGTGCCACCAGTGACACGGACAGGGGGCGCTTCACCGGGGAGCTGTTTTTT. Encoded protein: CATSDTDRGRFTGELFF.